This TCR beta chain was sequenced for a study of blood T cells in healthy people across ages. This clonotype showed up just once. Together with a sample-barcoded 5' primer, a J-beta primer mix was included in a second PCR lasting roughly 6 to 12 cycles. MiXCR, applied by TCRdb to the 5' RACE reads, yields one record per CDR3 protein. The sample contains around 1,500,000 distinct CDR3 sequences, 25% to 30% of which appear only once. Trimming at V came to 2 bases and at J to 8 bases, leaving 7 bases not matched to a gene. There are 14 residues in the CDR3. From germline, CDR1 is LGHDT and CDR2 YNNKEL (reference sequence).

This TCR was sampled from a woman aged 25 to 39 in good health. V and J are TRBV3-1 and TRBJ1-1, with 8 bases that match TRBD1. The sequencing sample was made of blood. CDR3 DNA: TGTGCCAGCAGCCAAATGCGGACAGGGCTAGAAGCTTTCTTT. The encoded protein is CASSQMRTGLEAFF.